The entry below gives a single T cell receptor (beta chain) sequence along with its context. The data originate from a study of control samples from healthy donors and cancer patients. This CDR3 has 16 amino acids. Germline trimming cut 3 bases from V and 5 bases from J; bases unmatched to any gene: 3. CDR1 and CDR2 (germline): MGHRA, YSYEKL. Here immunoSEQ multiplex PCR was the method, and the copy in TCRdb shows in-frame clones only, minus some. The table lists over 120,000 clones, about 94% of them singletons. This sequence joins TRBV4-1 and TRBJ2-1, with 14 bases lining up with TRBD2. The sample comprised PBMCs. The receptor comes from a man in his sixties with colorectal cancer. The CDR3 region has the DNA TGCGCCAGCAGCCAGTCGGGACTAGCGGGGGACAATGAGCAGTTCTTC. This gives the protein CASSQSGLAGDNEQFF.